This T cell receptor beta chain comes out of a study of T cell responses to AZD1222 COVID-19 vaccine. Only in-frame clones appear in the TCRdb table, and some are missing; sequencing was by immunoSEQ multiplex PCR. The data hold some 48,000 clones, with around 86% observed a single time. On this clone: The antigen remains unidentified.

General study findings and limits: Most donors were white British and more were female, and clonal diversity was possibly underestimated.

Trimming took 6 bases from V and 1 from J; bases not matched to a gene: 4. Per germline, CDR1 MNHEY and CDR2 SVGAGI. This CDR3 spans 15 amino acids. The clonotype was recovered from an adult who received the AZD1222 COVID-19 vaccine. The chain joins TRBV6-5 to TRBJ2-1, with TRBD2 matching over 9 bases. Sequencing used peripheral blood, obtained 28 days after the second AZD1222 dose. The CDR3 region has the DNA TGTGCCAGCAGCGGTAGCGGGAGTTCCTACAATGAGCAGTTCTTC. The encoded protein is CASSGSGSSYNEQFF.